This T cell receptor (beta chain) came from a study of lymphopenia after photon versus proton radiotherapy. Study-level points and caveats: Only patients who died were analyzed for survival; proton advantage is unproven.

Generated by immunoSEQ multiplex PCR, the TCRdb table keeps only in-frame clones and is missing some. The table lists some 25,000 clones, roughly 80% of them singletons. The CDR3 has 14 residues. Germline assignment: CDR1 SNHLY and CDR2 FYNNEI. To note about this clone: Its antigen is still unknown.

The J gene is TRBJ2-5, the V gene TRBV2, with D unresolved. The DNA end is a closer match to TRBJ2-7, so the J assignment may be wrong. The sequencing used peripheral blood, collected from a patient treated with photon-based radiotherapy. This sequence was found in a woman aged 45 to 65 with pancreatic cancer. The CDR3: CASSGRTITYEQYF. CDR3 nucleotides: TGTGCCAGCAGTGGGAGAACGATCACCTACGAGCAGTACTTC.